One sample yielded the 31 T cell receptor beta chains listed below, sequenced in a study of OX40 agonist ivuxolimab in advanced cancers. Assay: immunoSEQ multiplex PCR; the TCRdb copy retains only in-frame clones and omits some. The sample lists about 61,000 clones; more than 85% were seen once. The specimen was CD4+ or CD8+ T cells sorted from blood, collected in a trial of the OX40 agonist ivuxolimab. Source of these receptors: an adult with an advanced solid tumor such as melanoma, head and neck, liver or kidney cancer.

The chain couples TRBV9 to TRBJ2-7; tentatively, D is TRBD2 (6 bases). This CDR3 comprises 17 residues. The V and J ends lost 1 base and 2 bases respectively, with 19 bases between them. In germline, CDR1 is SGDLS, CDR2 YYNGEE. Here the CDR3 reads CASSVTPGDSSTYEQYF. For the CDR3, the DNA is TGTGCCAGCAGCGTAACGCCGGGGGATAGCAGTACCTACGAGCAGTACTTC.

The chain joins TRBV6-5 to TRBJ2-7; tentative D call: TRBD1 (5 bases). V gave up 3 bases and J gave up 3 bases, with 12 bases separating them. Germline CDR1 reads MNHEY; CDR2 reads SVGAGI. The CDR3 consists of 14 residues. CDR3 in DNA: TGTGCCAGCAGTTATTCTCAGGGTTTCTACGAGCAGTACTTC. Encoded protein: CASSYSQGFYEQYF.

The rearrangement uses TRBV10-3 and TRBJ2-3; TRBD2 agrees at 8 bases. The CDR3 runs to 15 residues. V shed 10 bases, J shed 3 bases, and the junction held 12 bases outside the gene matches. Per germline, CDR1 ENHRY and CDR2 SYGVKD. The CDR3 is CATLVGGGRTDTQYF. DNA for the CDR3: TGTGCCACCCTGGTTGGCGGGGGGCGAACAGATACGCAGTATTTT.

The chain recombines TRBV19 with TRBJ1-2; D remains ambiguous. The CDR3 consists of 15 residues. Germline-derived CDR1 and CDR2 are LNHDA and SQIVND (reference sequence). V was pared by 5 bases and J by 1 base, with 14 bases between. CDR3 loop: CASSFHVERNYGYTF. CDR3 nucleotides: TGTGCCAGTAGTTTTCACGTCGAGCGTAACTATGGCTACACCTTC. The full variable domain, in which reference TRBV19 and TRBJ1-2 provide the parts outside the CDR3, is DGGITQSPKYLFRKEGQNVTLSCEQNLNHDAMYWYRQDPGQGLRLIYYSQIVNDFQKGDIAEGYSVSREKKESFPLTVTSAQKNPTAFYLCASSFHVERNYGYTFGSGTRLTVV.

The DNA of the CDR3 is TGTGCCAGCAGCTTCATGGGGCAGAACTATGGCTACACCTTC. It translates to CASSFMGQNYGYTF. The V gene is TRBV7-8, the J gene TRBJ1-2; possibly TRBD1 for D (5 bases). The germline V gene encodes CDR1 SGHVS and CDR2 FQNEAQ. The germline V and J ends were trimmed by 3 bases and 2 bases, with 10 bases remaining between them. The CDR3 sequence is 14 residues long.

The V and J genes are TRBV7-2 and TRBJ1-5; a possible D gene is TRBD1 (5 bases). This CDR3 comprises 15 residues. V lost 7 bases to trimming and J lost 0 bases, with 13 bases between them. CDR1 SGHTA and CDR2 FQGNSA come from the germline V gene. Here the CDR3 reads CASTLGDLSNQPQHF. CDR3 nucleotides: TGTGCCAGCACCTTGGGGGACCTTAGCAATCAGCCCCAGCATTTT.

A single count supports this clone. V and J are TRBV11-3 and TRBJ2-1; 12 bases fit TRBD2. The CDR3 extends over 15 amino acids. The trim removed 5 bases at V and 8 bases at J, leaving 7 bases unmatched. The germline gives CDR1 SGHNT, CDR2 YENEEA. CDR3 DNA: TGTGCCAGCAGCACTGGACTAGCGGGGTCCTATGAGCAGTTCTTC. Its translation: CASSTGLAGSYEQFF.

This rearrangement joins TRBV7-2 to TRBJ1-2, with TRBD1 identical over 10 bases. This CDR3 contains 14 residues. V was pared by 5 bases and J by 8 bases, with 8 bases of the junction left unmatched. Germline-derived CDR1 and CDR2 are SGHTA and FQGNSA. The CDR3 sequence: CASSLNDRGLGYTF. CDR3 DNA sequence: TGTGCCAGCAGCCTAAACGACAGGGGGCTCGGCTACACCTTC.

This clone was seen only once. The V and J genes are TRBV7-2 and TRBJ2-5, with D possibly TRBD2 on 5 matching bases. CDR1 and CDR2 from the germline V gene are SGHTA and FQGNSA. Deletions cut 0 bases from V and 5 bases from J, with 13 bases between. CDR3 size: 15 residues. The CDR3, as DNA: TGTGCCAGCAGCTTAGCGCGGTTCCCGGGGGAGACCCAGTACTTC. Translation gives CASSLARFPGETQYF. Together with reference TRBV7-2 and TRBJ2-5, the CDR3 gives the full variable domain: GAGVSQSPSNKVTEKGKDVELRCDPISGHTALYWYRQSLGQGLEFLIYFQGNSAPDKSGLPSDRFSAERTGGSVSTLTIQRTQQEDSAVYLCASSLARFPGETQYFGPGTRLLVL.

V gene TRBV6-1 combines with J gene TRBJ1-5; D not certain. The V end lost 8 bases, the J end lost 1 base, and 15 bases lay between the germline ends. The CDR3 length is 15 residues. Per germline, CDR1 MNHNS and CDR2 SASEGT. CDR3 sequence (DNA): TGTGCCAGCCAGGACCGTCTCCGGAGCAATCAGCCCCAGCATTTT. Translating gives CASQDRLRSNQPQHF.

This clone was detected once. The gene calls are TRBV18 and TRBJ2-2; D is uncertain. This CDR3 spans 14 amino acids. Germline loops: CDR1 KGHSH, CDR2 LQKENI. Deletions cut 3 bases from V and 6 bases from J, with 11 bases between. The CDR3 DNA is TGTGCCAGCTCACCCCGAGTCCTCTCCGGGGAGCTGTTTTTT. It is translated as CASSPRVLSGELFF.

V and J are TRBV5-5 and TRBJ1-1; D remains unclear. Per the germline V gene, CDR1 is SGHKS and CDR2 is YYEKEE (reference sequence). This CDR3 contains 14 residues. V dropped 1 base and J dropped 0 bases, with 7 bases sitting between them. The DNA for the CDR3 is TGTGCCAGCAGCTTGCTGGGGTTGAACACTGAAGCTTTCTTT. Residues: CASSLLGLNTEAFF.

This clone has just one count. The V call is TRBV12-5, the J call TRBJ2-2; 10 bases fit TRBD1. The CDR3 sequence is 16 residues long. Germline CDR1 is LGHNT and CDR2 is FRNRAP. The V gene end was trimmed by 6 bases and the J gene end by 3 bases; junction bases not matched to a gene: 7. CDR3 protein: CASGPGQGVDTGELFF. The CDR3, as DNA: TGTGCTAGTGGACCTGGACAGGGGGTAGACACCGGGGAGCTGTTTTTT.

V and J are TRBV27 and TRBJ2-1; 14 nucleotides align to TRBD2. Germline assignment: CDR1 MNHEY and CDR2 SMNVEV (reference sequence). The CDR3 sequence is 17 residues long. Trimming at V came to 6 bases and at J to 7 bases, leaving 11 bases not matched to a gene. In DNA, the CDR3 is TGTGCCAGCAGGGCCCACGGACTAGCGGGGGGAACAAATGAGCAGTTCTTC. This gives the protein CASRAHGLAGGTNEQFF.

The CDR3: CASSPQVGDYGYTF. CDR3 nucleotide sequence: TGTGCCAGCTCACCACAGGTTGGAGATTATGGCTACACCTTC. The V call is TRBV18, the J call TRBJ1-2; unclear D gene. V was pared by 1 base and J by 5 bases, with 11 bases between. CDR1 is KGHSH and CDR2 is LQKENI in the germline V gene. The CDR3 consists of 14 residues.

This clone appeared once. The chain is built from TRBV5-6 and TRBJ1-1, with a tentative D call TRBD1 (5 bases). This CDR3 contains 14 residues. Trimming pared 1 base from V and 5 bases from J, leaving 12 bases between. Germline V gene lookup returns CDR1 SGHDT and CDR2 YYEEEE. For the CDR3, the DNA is TGTGCCAGCAGCTTGTTCGGGGGTGTGACTGAAGCTTTCTTT. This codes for CASSLFGGVTEAFF.

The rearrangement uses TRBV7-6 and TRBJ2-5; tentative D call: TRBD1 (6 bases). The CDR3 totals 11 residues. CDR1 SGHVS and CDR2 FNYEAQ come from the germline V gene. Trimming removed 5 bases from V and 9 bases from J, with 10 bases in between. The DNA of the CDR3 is TGTGCCAGCAGCCCTCCAGGGGCCCAGTACTTC. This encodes CASSPPGAQYF.

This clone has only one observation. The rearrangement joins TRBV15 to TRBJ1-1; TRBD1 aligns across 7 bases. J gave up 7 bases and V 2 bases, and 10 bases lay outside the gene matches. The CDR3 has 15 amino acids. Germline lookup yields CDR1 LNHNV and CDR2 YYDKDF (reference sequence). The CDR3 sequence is CATSRSGQPLSEAFF. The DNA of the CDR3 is TGTGCCACCAGCAGATCGGGACAGCCTTTAAGTGAAGCTTTCTTT.

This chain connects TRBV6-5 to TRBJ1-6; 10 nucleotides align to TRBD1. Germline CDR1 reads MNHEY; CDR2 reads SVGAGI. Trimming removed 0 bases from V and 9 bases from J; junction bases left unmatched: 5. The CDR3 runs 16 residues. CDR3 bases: TGTGCCAGCAGTTACTCCGGGACAGGGGTCCTTTCACCCCTCCACTTT. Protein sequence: CASSYSGTGVLSPLHF.

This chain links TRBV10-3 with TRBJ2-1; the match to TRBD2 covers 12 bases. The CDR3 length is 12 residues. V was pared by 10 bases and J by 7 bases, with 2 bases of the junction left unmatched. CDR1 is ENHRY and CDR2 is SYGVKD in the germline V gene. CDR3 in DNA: TGTGCCACCGGGACTAGCGGGAATGAGCAGTTCTTC. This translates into CATGTSGNEQFF.

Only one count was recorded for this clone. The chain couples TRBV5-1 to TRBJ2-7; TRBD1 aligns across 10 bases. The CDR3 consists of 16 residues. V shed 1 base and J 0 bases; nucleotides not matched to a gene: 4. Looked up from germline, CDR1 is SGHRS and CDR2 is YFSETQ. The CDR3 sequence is CASSLSGTGASYEQYF. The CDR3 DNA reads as TGCGCCAGCAGCTTGAGCGGGACAGGGGCCTCCTACGAGCAGTACTTC.

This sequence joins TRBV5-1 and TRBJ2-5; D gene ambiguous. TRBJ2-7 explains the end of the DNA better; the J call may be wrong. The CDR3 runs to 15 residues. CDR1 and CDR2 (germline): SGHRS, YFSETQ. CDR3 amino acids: CASSLERSSSYEQYF. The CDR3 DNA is TGCGCCAGCAGCTTGGAACGGTCGAGCTCCTACGAGCAGTACTTC.

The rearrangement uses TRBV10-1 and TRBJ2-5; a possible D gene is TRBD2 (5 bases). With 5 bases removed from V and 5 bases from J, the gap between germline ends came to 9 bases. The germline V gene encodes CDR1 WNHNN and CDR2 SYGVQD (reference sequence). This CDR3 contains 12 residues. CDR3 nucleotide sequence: TGCGCCAGCAGTTTCCCGGGGGAGACCCAGTACTTC. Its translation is CASSFPGETQYF.

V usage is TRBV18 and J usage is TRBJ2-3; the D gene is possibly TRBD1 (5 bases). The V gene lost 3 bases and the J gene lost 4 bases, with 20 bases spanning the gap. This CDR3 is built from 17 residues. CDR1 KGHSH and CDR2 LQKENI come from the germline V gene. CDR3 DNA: TGTGCCAGCTCACCCGCTCGGTGGCAGGGTGGGCCAGATACGCAGTATTTT. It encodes CASSPARWQGGPDTQYF.

CDR3 bases: TGTGCCAGCAGCTTAGGGCCGGGGGCGGTCACTGAAGCTTTCTTT. It encodes CASSLGPGAVTEAFF. The rearrangement uses TRBV11-1 and TRBJ1-1; maybe TRBD1 (6 bases). The germline V and J ends were trimmed by 1 base and 4 bases, with 13 bases remaining between them. This CDR3 spans 15 amino acids. Germline CDR1 reads SGHAT; CDR2 reads FQDESV (reference sequence). The full variable domain, in which reference TRBV11-1 and TRBJ1-1 provide the parts outside the CDR3, is EAEVAQSPRYKITEKSQAVAFWCDPISGHATLYWYRQILGQGPELLVQFQDESVVDDSQLPKDRFSAERLKGVDSTLKIQPAELGDSAMYLCASSLGPGAVTEAFFGQGTRLTVV.

CDR3 DNA sequence: TGTGCCTGGAGTGTACACGGGCTACCCCAAGAGACCCAGTACTTC. Its protein product is CAWSVHGLPQETQYF. The chain couples TRBV30 to TRBJ2-5; D not certain. The length of the CDR3 is 15 residues. Germline V CDR1 and CDR2: GTSNPN, SVGIG (reference sequence). The V end lost 0 bases, the J end lost 1 base, and 12 bases lay between the germline ends. The entire variable domain, with the rest obtained from reference TRBV30 and TRBJ2-5, is as follows: SQTIHQWPATLVQPVGSPLSLECTVEGTSNPNLYWYRQAAGRGLQLLFYSVGIGQISSEVPQNLSASRPQDRQFILSSKKLLLSDSGFYLCAWSVHGLPQETQYFGPGTRLLVL.

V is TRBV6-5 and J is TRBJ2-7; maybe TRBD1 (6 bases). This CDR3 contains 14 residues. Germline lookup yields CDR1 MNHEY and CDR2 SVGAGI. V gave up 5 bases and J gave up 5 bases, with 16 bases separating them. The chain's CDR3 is CASSTNDRPHEQYF. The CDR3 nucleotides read TGTGCCAGCAGTACAAACGACAGGCCCCACGAGCAGTACTTC.

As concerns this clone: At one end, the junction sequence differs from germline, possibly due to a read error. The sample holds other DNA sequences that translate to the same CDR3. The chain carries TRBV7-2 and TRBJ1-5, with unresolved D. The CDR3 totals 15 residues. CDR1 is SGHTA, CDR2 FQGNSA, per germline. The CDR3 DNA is TGCGCCAGCAGCTTAGACTTTCGGGGAGTCCAGCCCCAGCATTTT. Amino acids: CASSLDFRGVQPQHF.

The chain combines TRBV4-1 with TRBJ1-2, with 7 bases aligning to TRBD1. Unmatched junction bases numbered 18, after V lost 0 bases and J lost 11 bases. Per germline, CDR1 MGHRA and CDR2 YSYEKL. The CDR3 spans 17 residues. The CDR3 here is CASSQEEGTVGLLGYTF. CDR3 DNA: TGCGCCAGCAGCCAAGAGGAGGGGACAGTGGGACTGCTGGGGTACACCTTC.

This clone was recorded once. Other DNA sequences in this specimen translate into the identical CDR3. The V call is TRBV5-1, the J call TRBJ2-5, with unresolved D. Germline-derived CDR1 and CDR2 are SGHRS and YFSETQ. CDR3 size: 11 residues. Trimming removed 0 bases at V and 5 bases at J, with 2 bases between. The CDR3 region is CASSLEETQYF. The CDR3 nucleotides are TGCGCCAGCAGCTTGGAGGAGACCCAGTACTTC.

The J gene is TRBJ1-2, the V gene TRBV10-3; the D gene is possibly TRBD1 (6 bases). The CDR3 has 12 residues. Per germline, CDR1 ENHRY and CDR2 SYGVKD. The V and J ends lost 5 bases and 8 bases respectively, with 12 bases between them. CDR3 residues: CAISPTGSGYTF. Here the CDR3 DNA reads TGTGCCATCAGTCCTACAGGGTCCGGCTACACCTTC.